This passage covers 23 T cell receptor beta chains from one sample sequenced in a study of T cell repertoires in cytomegalovirus infection. MiXCR, applied by TCRdb to the reads, yields one record per CDR3 protein. Altogether 350,000 to 500,000 distinct CDR3 sequences are present, 30% to 40% being singletons, with the ten largest covering roughly an eighth. The sequencing input was PBMCs. Receptor source: a human donor in good health (CMV status not recorded). Some clones in this sample may be carry-over from other donors' samples.

This sequence joins TRBV7-9 and TRBJ1-1; 8 bases fit TRBD1. Per germline, CDR1 SEHNR and CDR2 FQNEAQ (reference sequence). The trim removed 3 bases at V and 8 bases at J, leaving 8 bases unmatched. This CDR3 is built from 14 residues. CDR3 region: CASSFSAGGGEAFF. The CDR3 DNA reads TGTGCCAGCAGCTTTTCCGCAGGGGGCGGAGAAGCTTTCTTT.

The rearrangement joins TRBV28 to TRBJ1-5; D remains unclear. V lost 6 bases, J lost 6 bases, and 9 bases lay in between. This CDR3 has 12 residues. CDR1 MDHEN and CDR2 SYDVKM come from the germline V gene. The CDR3 here is CASRPGSQPQHF. CDR3 in DNA: TGTGCCAGCAGACCCGGGAGTCAGCCCCAGCATTTT. The full variable domain, with the rest looked up from reference TRBV28 and TRBJ1-5, is DVKVTQSSRYLVKRTGEKVFLECVQDMDHENMFWYRQDPGLGLRLIYFSYDVKMKEKGDIPEGYSVSREKKERFSLILESASTNQTSMYLCASRPGSQPQHFGDGTRLSIL.

This clonotype has a handful of counts. The chain carries TRBV28 and TRBJ1-5, with 9 bases fitting TRBD1. Germline V CDR1 and CDR2: MDHEN, SYDVKM. The junction had 9 bases not matched to a gene; V was cut back by 2 bases and J by 4 bases. The CDR3 sequence is 17 residues long. The CDR3 loop is CASSLPLGQGINQPQHF. The DNA of the CDR3 is TGTGCCAGCAGTTTACCTTTAGGACAGGGGATAAATCAGCCCCAGCATTTT.

The chain has TRBV6-5 and TRBJ2-5; TRBD2 might be the D (5 bases). This CDR3 region has 12 residues. Germline loops: CDR1 MNHEY, CDR2 SVGAGI. V was clipped by 4 bases and J by 12 bases, with 15 bases between them. CDR3 sequence reads: CASSFSPMEEYF. As DNA, the CDR3 is TGTGCCAGCAGTTTCTCCCCGATGGAGGAGTACTTC.

The chain has TRBV4-1 and TRBJ1-4; no reliable D call. Germline V gene data show CDR1 as MGHRA and CDR2 as YSYEKL. The CDR3 contains 15 residues. Trimming left V 4 bases short and J 5 bases short, with 14 bases between. CDR3 amino acids: CASSLETGLNEKLFF. In DNA form, the CDR3 reads TGCGCCAGCAGCCTCGAGACCGGCTTGAATGAAAAACTGTTTTTT.

At least ten counts were recorded for this clonotype. This chain joins TRBV27 and TRBJ2-3; D is undetermined. The CDR3 spans 13 residues. Germline loops: CDR1 MNHEY, CDR2 SMNVEV (reference sequence). The germline V and J ends were trimmed by 4 bases and 1 base, with 6 bases remaining between them. The CDR3 sequence is CASSSAGTDTQYF. CDR3 nucleotide sequence: TGTGCCAGCAGTTCCGCTGGCACAGATACGCAGTATTTT.

V usage is TRBV6-1 and J usage is TRBJ2-5; D gene uncertain. V was trimmed by 7 bases and J by 2 bases, leaving 8 bases between them. This CDR3 is built from 12 residues. CDR1 MNHNS and CDR2 SASEGT come from the germline V gene. The CDR3 DNA reads as TGTGCCAGCACCCCGGTACAAGAGACCCAGTACTTC. Amino acids: CASTPVQETQYF.

This clonotype was picked up many times. This rearrangement joins TRBV7-2 to TRBJ2-7, with TRBD2 matching over 10 bases. Germline-derived CDR1 and CDR2 are SGHTA and FQGNSA. The V gene end was trimmed by 1 base and the J gene end by 5 bases; junction bases not matched to a gene: 5. This CDR3 spans 15 amino acids. For the CDR3, the DNA is TGTGCCAGCAGCTTAGAGGCTAGCGGGAGACACGAGCAGTACTTC. Its protein is CASSLEASGRHEQYF.

The genes are TRBV19 and TRBJ1-5, with 7 bases identical to TRBD1. The CDR3 loop spans 16 amino acids. CDR1 and CDR2 from the germline V gene are LNHDA and SQIVND (reference sequence). After removal of 5 bases from V and 0 bases from J, the junction contained 7 bases not matched to a gene. The CDR3 coding sequence is TGTGCCAGTAGTCCCAGGGGGATTTATAGCAATCAGCCCCAGCATTTT. Translating gives CASSPRGIYSNQPQHF.

This clonotype has a handful of counts. The chain is built from TRBV5-4 and TRBJ1-3; 8 nucleotides align to TRBD1. Germline V gene data show CDR1 as SGHNT and CDR2 as YYREEE (reference sequence). Trimming at V came to 4 bases and at J to 8 bases, leaving 8 bases not matched to a gene. This CDR3 comprises 14 residues. The DNA of the CDR3 is TGTGCCAGCAGCCAGACTGGACAGGGAGACACCATATATTTT. This translates into CASSQTGQGDTIYF.

This clonotype was observed a handful of times. This chain connects TRBV7-6 to TRBJ2-7; TRBD2 agrees at 8 bases. Germline CDR1 and CDR2: SGHVS and FNYEAQ. V shed 5 bases and J 3 bases; nucleotides not matched to a gene: 3. This CDR3 spans 13 amino acids. The CDR3 spells CASSPTSGYEQYF. The CDR3 region has the DNA TGTGCCAGCAGCCCAACTAGCGGCTACGAGCAGTACTTC.

The chain has TRBV2 and TRBJ2-2; D is uncertain. CDR1 SNHLY and CDR2 FYNNEI come from the germline V gene. This CDR3 has 16 amino acids. V was clipped by 1 base and J by 1 base, with 10 bases between them. The CDR3 is CASSEGAILNTGELFF. CDR3 coding DNA: TGTGCCAGCAGTGAAGGTGCCATCCTGAACACCGGGGAGCTGTTTTTT.

The V gene is TRBV4-2, the J gene TRBJ2-3; 9 bases line up with TRBD2. CDR3 length: 16 residues. Germline CDR1 is LGHNA and CDR2 is YNFKEQ. Germline trimming cut 0 bases from V and 6 bases from J; bases unmatched to any gene: 7. The CDR3 sequence: CASSQEGGGAADTQYF. The CDR3 coding sequence is TGTGCCAGCAGCCAAGAGGGCGGGGGGGCCGCCGATACGCAGTATTTT.

This clonotype was counted at least ten times. The V gene is TRBV4-1, the J gene TRBJ1-1; D is unresolved. CDR3 size: 15 residues. V was pared by 4 bases and J by 2 bases, with 14 bases between. Germline CDR1 is MGHRA and CDR2 is YSYEKL. CDR3 bases: TGCGCCAGCAGCCCTAAGTCTCCCCAAAACACTGAAGCTTTCTTT. Encoded protein: CASSPKSPQNTEAFF.

The V and J genes are TRBV7-2 and TRBJ2-7; D remains unclear. Germline V CDR1 and CDR2: SGHTA, FQGNSA. The CDR3 is made up of 14 amino acids. Trimming shortened V by 1 base and J by 2 bases, and 9 bases separated the two germline ends. The CDR3 nucleotides read TGTGCCAGCAGCTTAGAGAGGCGTCCCTACGAGCAGTACTTC. As protein: CASSLERRPYEQYF. Combining the CDR3 with reference TRBV7-2 and TRBJ2-7 gives the whole variable domain GAGVSQSPSNKVTEKGKDVELRCDPISGHTALYWYRQSLGQGLEFLIYFQGNSAPDKSGLPSDRFSAERTGGSVSTLTIQRTQQEDSAVYLCASSLERRPYEQYFGPGTRLTVT.

Here the CDR3 DNA reads TGCGCCAGCAGCCAATCTCCGGGACTAGCGAACACCGGGGAGCTGTTTTTT. It specifies CASSQSPGLANTGELFF. The chain has TRBV4-3 and TRBJ2-2; TRBD2 matches at 8 bases. V dropped 2 bases and J dropped 0; count of bases not matched to a gene: 5. The germline gives CDR1 LGHNA, CDR2 YSLEER. There are 17 residues in the CDR3.

The table lists this clonotype with many counts. The chain links TRBV28 to TRBJ1-6; D is uncertain. Germline CDR1 and CDR2: MDHEN and SYDVKM. This CDR3 has 15 amino acids. V shed 3 bases and J shed 1 base, with 7 bases lying between them. The CDR3: CASSFGGSYNSPLHF. The CDR3 nucleotides are TGTGCCAGCAGTTTTGGAGGTTCCTATAATTCACCCCTCCACTTT.

The chain uses TRBV7-2 and TRBJ2-2; 9 bases match TRBD1. The V and J ends lost 9 bases and 0 bases, in that order; junction bases with no gene match: 8. The V gene's germline CDR1 is SGHTA and CDR2 FQGNSA. This CDR3 is 16 amino acids long. The CDR3 nucleotides read TGTGCCAGTCGACAGGGGGGAACCTCGAACACCGGGGAGCTGTTTTTT. Its translation is CASRQGGTSNTGELFF.

This clonotype was detected a few times. The chain is built from TRBV12-3 or TRBV12-4 and TRBJ1-5; possible D gene TRBD1, 5 bases. This CDR3 spans 12 amino acids. V lost 3 bases to trimming and J lost 9 bases, with 9 bases between them. CDR3 nucleotides: TGTGCCAGCAGTTTTGTGGGGGGGCCCCAGCATTTT. As protein: CASSFVGGPQHF.

This clonotype was found a few times. The chain combines TRBV10-3 with TRBJ2-7; D gene unclear. This CDR3 is built from 13 residues. Germline CDR1 reads ENHRY; CDR2 reads SYGVKD. The V gene lost 4 bases and the J gene lost 3 bases, with 10 bases spanning the gap. The CDR3 nucleotides are TGTGCCATCAGTGGGCCCGCCGGCTACGAGCAGTACTTC. It specifies CAISGPAGYEQYF.

The chain links TRBV6-6 to TRBJ2-7; 9 bases map to TRBD1. Germline V gene data show CDR1 as MNHNY and CDR2 as SVGAGI (reference sequence). Trimming removed 6 bases from V and 5 bases from J; junction bases left unmatched: 8. The CDR3 totals 14 residues. CDR3 coding DNA: TGTGCCAGCAGGAAGGGACAGGGTAGGAACGAGCAGTACTTC. Translation gives CASRKGQGRNEQYF.

This clonotype was observed a few times. The CDR3: CASSLPAGGPETQYF. CDR3 in DNA: TGTGCCAGCAGTTTACCAGCGGGGGGGCCAGAGACCCAGTACTTC. V and J are TRBV28 and TRBJ2-5, with TRBD2 matching over 10 bases. The CDR3 sequence is 15 residues long. Per germline, CDR1 MDHEN and CDR2 SYDVKM. Trimming cost V 2 bases and J 4 bases; bases outside gene matches: 4.

As regards this clonotype: A much larger clone is a single base away; this may be a read error. The chain couples TRBV7-1 to TRBJ2-4; D may be TRBD1 (6 bases). TRBV7-1 has ORF status, its function being uncertain. V lost 5 bases to trimming and J lost 0 bases, with 17 bases between them. The CDR3 loop spans 17 amino acids. CDR3 coding DNA: TGTGCCAGCAGCCCAAAAACAGGGCTGCTAGCCAAAAACATTCAGTACTTC. It specifies CASSPKTGLLAKNIQYF.